The rows below give T cell receptor beta chains drawn from one sample of a study of T cells in Graves' hyperthyroidism and ophthalmopathy. TCRdb reprocessed the multiplex PCR reads via MiXCR and lists one record per CDR3 protein. The table has roughly 380,000 distinct CDR3 sequences, approximately 15% seen once. The sample comprised blood. The source is a woman aged 60-70 years with Graves' hyperthyroidism. The CDR3 runs from the conserved cysteine through the conserved F or W. Fields, in order: V gene, clone size, D gene, J gene, CDR3 DNA, CDR3 protein. The D gene is left open where the match is weak. Only some rows state a clone size, as once, few, many or a class for expanded clones.

V: TRBV14; size: many; D: TRBD2; J: TRBJ2-1; DNA: TGTGCCAGCAGCCCCACCCCAACTAGCGGGAGGTTTTTTAATGAGCAGTTCTTC; CDR3: CASSPTPTSGRFFNEQFF
V: TRBV24-1; size: many; D: TRBD1; J: TRBJ1-2; DNA: TGTGCCACCAGTGATCCGGGGACAGGGGAAAATGGCTACACCTTC; CDR3: CATSDPGTGENGYTF
V: TRBV10-2; size: few; D: -; J: TRBJ2-7; DNA: TGCGCCAGCGGTATGAGAATTAGGAGGAGGGCGGCATACGAGCAGTACTTC; CDR3: CASGMRIRRRAAYEQYF
V: TRBV18; size: many; D: -; J: TRBJ2-7; DNA: TGTGCCAGCCACCTCCCAGACCGAAACGAGCAGTACTTC; CDR3: CASHLPDRNEQYF
V: TRBV13; size: -; D: -; J: TRBJ2-6; DNA: TGTGCCAGCAGCCCGGTAAGACGCTCTGGGGCCAACGTCCTGACTTTC; CDR3: CASSPVRRSGANVLTF
V: TRBV14; size: few; D: -; J: TRBJ1-2; DNA: TGTGCCAGCAGCCAAGCCCTCACAGGGACCAACTATGGCTACACCTTC; CDR3: CASSQALTGTNYGYTF
V: TRBV7-3; size: many; D: -; J: TRBJ2-1; DNA: TGTGCCAGCAGCTTAACGGGACGGTACTACAATGAGCAGTTCTTC; CDR3: CASSLTGRYYNEQFF
V: TRBV6-1; size: few; D: -; J: TRBJ2-7; DNA: TGTGCCAGCAGGGGGCCCCCCTACGAGCAGTACTTC; CDR3: CASRGPPYEQYF
V: TRBV28; size: many; D: -; J: TRBJ2-1; DNA: TGTGCCAGCAGTTTCAGGGGTCACTATGAGCAGTTCTTC; CDR3: CASSFRGHYEQFF
V: TRBV9; size: many; D: -; J: TRBJ2-3; DNA: TGTGCCAGCAGCGTAGGGCCGAGCGGCACAGATACGCAGTATTTT; CDR3: CASSVGPSGTDTQYF
V: TRBV30; size: many; D: TRBD1; J: TRBJ1-1; DNA: TGTGCCTGGTCTGGACAGGGGTTAACTGAAGCTTTCTTT; CDR3: CAWSGQGLTEAFF
V: TRBV6-2/TRBV6-3; size: -; D: -; J: TRBJ2-3; DNA: TGTGCCAGCAGCGCGGGGCATAGCACAGATACGCAGTATTTT; CDR3: CASSAGHSTDTQYF
V: TRBV9; size: few; D: TRBD2; J: TRBJ2-7; DNA: TGTGCCAGCCACGGGAGGTGTGAAGTCGAGCAGTACTTC; CDR3: CASHGRCEVEQYF
V: TRBV27; size: -; D: TRBD2; J: TRBJ2-7; DNA: TGTGCCAGCAGCGAACCGGGACTAGCGCACGAGCAGTACTTC; CDR3: CASSEPGLAHEQYF
V: TRBV4-1; size: -; D: TRBD2; J: TRBJ2-7; DNA: TGCGCCAGCAGCCAAGCACGGGGGGCCTACGAGCAGTACTTC; CDR3: CASSQARGAYEQYF
V: TRBV11-2; size: many; D: -; J: TRBJ1-4; DNA: TGTGCCAGCAGCTTAGTCAGAAATGAAAAACTGTTTTTT; CDR3: CASSLVRNEKLFF
V: TRBV27; size: many; D: TRBD2; J: TRBJ2-1; DNA: TGTGCCAGCAAAGCATCCGGGACTAGCGGGAGGAGTGAGCAGTTCTTC; CDR3: CASKASGTSGRSEQFF
V: TRBV5-1; size: -; D: -; J: TRBJ2-1; DNA: TGCGCCAGCAGCTTGGCAGGACTGGCTAGTGAGCAGTTCTTC; CDR3: CASSLAGLASEQFF
V: TRBV12-3/TRBV12-4; size: -; D: -; J: TRBJ1-4; DNA: TGTGCCAGCAGTTTAGGAGATCCGAGGGCGCTAAATGAAAAACTGTTTTTT; CDR3: CASSLGDPRALNEKLFF
V: TRBV6-1; size: many; D: -; J: TRBJ2-1; DNA: TGTGCCAGCAGTGGACAGATTTGGGATGGGCAGTTCTTC; CDR3: CASSGQIWDGQFF
V: TRBV4-1; size: -; D: -; J: TRBJ2-7; DNA: TGCGCCAGCAGCCAAGGGGGCGGTACTGTTAGCTACGAGCAGTACTTC; CDR3: CASSQGGGTVSYEQYF
V: TRBV19; size: -; D: TRBD1; J: TRBJ1-2; DNA: TGTGCCAGTAGTCTTCTCGCAGGGGGCATCTATGGCTACACCTTC; CDR3: CASSLLAGGIYGYTF
V: TRBV5-1; size: -; D: -; J: TRBJ2-3; DNA: TGCGCCAGCAGCCCGGAGAGTACCACAGATACGCAATATTTT; CDR3: CASSPESTTDTQYF
V: TRBV20-1; size: -; D: TRBD2; J: TRBJ2-3; DNA: TGCAGTGCGCCTACTAGCGGAAGCACAGATACGCAGTATTTT; CDR3: CSAPTSGSTDTQYF
V: TRBV2; size: many; D: TRBD2; J: TRBJ2-1; DNA: TGTGCCAGCAGGACTAGCGGGGGGCACAATGAGCAGTTCTTC; CDR3: CASRTSGGHNEQFF
V: TRBV5-1; size: many; D: -; J: TRBJ2-5; DNA: TGCGCCAGCAGCACGACAGCTACCCAAGAGACCCAGTACTTC; CDR3: CASSTTATQETQYF
V: TRBV28; size: many; D: -; J: TRBJ2-6; DNA: TGTGCCAGCAGTTCGGTGGTTACAGGAACCAACGTCCTGACTTTC; CDR3: CASSSVVTGTNVLTF
V: TRBV10-3; size: few; D: -; J: TRBJ2-1; DNA: TGTGCCATCAGTGAGGGATACAATGAGCAGTTCTTC; CDR3: CAISEGYNEQFF
V: TRBV7-9; size: -; D: -; J: TRBJ2-2; DNA: TGTGCCAGCAGCTTAGCCTGCTACAGGGTCGGGGAGCTGTTTTTT; CDR3: CASSLACYRVGELFF
V: TRBV19; size: few; D: -; J: TRBJ1-3; DNA: TGTGCCACCCTTTACGGTGACGGAAACACCATATATTTT; CDR3: CATLYGDGNTIYF
V: TRBV6-4; size: many; D: -; J: TRBJ1-1; DNA: TGTGCCAGCAGTGACAGAGAACAGGGCCTATTGAACACTGAAGCTTTCTTT; CDR3: CASSDREQGLLNTEAFF
V: TRBV28; size: many; D: TRBD1; J: TRBJ1-5; DNA: TGTGCCAGCAGTTCAGGGGGAGGCAATCAGCCCCAGCATTTT; CDR3: CASSSGGGNQPQHF
V: TRBV12-3/TRBV12-4; size: many; D: -; J: TRBJ2-7; DNA: TGTGCCAGCAGATTTGGTCAGGAGTCCTACGAGCAGTACTTC; CDR3: CASRFGQESYEQYF
V: TRBV2; size: few; D: TRBD2; J: TRBJ2-1; DNA: TGTGCCAGCAATAGACTAGCGGGAGGCCATGAGCAGTTCTTC; CDR3: CASNRLAGGHEQFF